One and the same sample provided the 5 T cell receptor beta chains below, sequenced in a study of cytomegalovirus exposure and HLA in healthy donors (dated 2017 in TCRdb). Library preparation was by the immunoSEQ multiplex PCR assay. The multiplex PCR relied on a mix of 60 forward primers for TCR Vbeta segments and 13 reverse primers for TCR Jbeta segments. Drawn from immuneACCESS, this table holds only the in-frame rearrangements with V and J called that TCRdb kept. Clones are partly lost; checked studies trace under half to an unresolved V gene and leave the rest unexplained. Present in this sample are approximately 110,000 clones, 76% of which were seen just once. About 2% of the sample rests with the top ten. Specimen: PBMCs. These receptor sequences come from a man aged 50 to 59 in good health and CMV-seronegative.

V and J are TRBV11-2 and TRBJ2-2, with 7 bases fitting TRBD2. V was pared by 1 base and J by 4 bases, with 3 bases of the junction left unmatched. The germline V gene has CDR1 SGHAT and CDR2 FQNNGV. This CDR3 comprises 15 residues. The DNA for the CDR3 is TGTGCCAGCAGCTTAGTTAGCGGGCCCACCGGGGAGCTGTTTTTT. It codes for CASSLVSGPTGELFF. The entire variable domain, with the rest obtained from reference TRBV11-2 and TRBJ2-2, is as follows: EAGVAQSPRYKIIEKRQSVAFWCNPISGHATLYWYQQILGQGPKLLIQFQNNGVVDDSQLPKDRFSAERLKGVDSTLKIQPAKLEDSAVYLCASSLVSGPTGELFFGEGSRLTVL.

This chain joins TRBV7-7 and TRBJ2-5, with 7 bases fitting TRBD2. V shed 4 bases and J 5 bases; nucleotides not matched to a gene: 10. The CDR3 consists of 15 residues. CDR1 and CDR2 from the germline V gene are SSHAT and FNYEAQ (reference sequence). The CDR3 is CASSSGGGKVETQYF. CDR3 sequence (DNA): TGTGCCAGCAGCTCTGGGGGGGGAAAGGTGGAGACCCAGTACTTC.

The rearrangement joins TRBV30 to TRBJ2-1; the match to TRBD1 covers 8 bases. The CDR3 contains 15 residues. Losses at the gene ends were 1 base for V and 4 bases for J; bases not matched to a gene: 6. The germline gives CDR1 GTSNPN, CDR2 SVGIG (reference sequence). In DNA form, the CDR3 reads TGTGCCTGGAGTGGGGGACAGGCGGCTTACAATGAGCAGTTCTTC. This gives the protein CAWSGGQAAYNEQFF.

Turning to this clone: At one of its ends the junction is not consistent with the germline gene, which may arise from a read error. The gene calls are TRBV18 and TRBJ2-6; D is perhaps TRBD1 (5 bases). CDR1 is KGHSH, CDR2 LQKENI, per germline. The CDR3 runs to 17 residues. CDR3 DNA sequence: TGTGCCAGCTCACCCCCGGGCGGAGTCTCTGGGGCCAACGTCCTGACCTTC. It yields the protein CASSPPGGVSGANVLTF.

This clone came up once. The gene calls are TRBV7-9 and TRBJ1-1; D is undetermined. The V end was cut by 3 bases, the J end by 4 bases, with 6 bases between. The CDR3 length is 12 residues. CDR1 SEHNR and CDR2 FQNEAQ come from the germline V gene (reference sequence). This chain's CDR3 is CASSLGTTEAFF. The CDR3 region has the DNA TGTGCCAGCAGCTTGGGCACCACTGAAGCTTTCTTT.